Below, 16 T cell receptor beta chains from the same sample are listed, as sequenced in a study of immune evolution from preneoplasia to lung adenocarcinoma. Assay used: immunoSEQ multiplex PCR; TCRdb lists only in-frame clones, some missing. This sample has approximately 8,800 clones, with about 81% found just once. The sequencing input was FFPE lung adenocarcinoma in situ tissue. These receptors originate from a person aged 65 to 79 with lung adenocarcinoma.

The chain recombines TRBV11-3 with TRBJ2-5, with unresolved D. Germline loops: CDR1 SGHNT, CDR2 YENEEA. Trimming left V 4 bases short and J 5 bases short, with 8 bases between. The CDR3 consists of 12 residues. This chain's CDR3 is CASSSISETQYF. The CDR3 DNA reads TGTGCCAGCAGCTCTATTTCTGAGACCCAGTACTTC.

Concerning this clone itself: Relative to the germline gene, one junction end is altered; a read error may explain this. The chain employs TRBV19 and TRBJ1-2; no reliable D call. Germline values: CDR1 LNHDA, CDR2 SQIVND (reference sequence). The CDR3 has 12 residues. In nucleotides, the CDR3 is TGTGCCAGTAGTACACGACGGTATGGTTACACCTTC. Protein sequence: CASSTRRYGYTF.

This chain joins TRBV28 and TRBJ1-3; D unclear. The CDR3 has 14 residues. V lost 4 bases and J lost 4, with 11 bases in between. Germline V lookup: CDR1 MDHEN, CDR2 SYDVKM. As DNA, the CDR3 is TGTGCCAGCAGTTCCCCGGGTAGAGGAAACACCATATATTTT. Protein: CASSSPGRGNTIYF.

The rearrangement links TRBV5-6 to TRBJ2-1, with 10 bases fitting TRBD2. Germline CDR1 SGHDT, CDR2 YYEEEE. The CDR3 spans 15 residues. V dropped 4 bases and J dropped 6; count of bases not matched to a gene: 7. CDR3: CASSMDSGGLNEQFF. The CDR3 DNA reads TGTGCCAGCAGCATGGATAGCGGGGGGCTCAATGAGCAGTTCTTC.

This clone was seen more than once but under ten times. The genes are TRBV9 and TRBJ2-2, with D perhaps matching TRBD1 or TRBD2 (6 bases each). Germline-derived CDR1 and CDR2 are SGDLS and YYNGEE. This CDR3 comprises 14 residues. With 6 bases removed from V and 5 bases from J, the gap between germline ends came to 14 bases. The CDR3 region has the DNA TGTGCCAGCAATACGGGGGCCCTAACCGGGGAGCTGTTTTTT. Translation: CASNTGALTGELFF.

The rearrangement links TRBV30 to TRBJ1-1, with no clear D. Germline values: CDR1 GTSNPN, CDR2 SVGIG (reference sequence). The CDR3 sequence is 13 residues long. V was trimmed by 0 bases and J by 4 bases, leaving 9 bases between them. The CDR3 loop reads CAWSVQPFTEAFF. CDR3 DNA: TGTGCCTGGAGTGTACAGCCTTTCACTGAAGCTTTCTTT.

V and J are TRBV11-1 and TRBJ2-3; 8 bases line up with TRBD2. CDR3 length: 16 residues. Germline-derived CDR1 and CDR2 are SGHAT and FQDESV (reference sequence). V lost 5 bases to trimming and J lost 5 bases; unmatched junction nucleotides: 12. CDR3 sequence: CASSPRGGLFGDTQYF. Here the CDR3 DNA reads TGTGCCAGCAGCCCTCGGGGGGGCCTGTTTGGAGATACGCAGTATTTT.

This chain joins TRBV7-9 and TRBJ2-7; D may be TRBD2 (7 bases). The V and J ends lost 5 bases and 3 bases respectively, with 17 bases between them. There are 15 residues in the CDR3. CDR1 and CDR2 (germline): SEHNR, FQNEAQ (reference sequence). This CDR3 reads CASSPRGGTNYEQYF. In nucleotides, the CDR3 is TGTGCCAGCAGCCCTAGGGGGGGCACCAACTACGAGCAGTACTTC.

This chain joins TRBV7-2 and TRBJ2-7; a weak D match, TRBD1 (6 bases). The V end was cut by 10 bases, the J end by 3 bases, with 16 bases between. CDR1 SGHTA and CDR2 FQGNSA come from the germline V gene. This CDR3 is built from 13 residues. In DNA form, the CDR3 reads TGTGCCACCGCTCGGGGCAGGGGCTACGAGCAGTACTTC. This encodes CATARGRGYEQYF.

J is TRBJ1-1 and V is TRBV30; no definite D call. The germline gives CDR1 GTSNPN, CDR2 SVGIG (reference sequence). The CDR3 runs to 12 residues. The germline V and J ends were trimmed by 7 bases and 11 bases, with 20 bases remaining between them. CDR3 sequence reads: CALHSGRLKAFF. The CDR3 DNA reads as TGTGCCTTGCACTCCGGGCGCTTGAAGGCTTTCTTT.

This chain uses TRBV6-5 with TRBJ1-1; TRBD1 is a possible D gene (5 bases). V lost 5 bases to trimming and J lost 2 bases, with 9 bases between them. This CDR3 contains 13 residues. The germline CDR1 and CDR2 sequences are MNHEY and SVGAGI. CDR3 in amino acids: CASSPDINTEAFF. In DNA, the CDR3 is TGTGCCAGCAGTCCGGACATAAACACTGAAGCTTTCTTT.

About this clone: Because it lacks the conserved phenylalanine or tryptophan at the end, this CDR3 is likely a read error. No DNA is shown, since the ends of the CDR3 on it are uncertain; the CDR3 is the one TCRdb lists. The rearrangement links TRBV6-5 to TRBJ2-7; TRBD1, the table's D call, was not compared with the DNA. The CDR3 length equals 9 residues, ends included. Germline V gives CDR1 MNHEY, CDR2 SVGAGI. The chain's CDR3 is CASSDQGSP.

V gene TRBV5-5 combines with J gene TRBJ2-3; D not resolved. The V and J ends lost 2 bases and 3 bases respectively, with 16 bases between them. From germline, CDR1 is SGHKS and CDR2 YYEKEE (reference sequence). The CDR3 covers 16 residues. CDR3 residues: CASSLSNRAATDTQYF. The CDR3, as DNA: TGTGCCAGCAGCTTAAGCAACCGGGCCGCGACAGATACGCAGTATTTT. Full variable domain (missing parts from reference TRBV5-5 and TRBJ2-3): DAGVTQSPTHLIKTRGQQVTLRCSPISGHKSVSWYQQVLGQGPQFIFQYYEKEERGRGNFPDRFSARQFPNYSSELNVNALLLGDSALYLCASSLSNRAATDTQYFGPGTRLTVL.

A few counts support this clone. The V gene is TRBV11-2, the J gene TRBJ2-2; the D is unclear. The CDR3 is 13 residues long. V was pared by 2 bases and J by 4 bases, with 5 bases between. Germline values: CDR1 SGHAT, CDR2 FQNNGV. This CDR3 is CASSLISTGELFF. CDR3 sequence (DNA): TGTGCCAGCAGCTTAATCTCCACCGGGGAGCTGTTTTTT. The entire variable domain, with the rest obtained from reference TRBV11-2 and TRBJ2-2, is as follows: EAGVAQSPRYKIIEKRQSVAFWCNPISGHATLYWYQQILGQGPKLLIQFQNNGVVDDSQLPKDRFSAERLKGVDSTLKIQPAKLEDSAVYLCASSLISTGELFFGEGSRLTVL.

The CDR3 here is CASSEATGRSYEQYF. The CDR3 DNA sequence: TGTGCCAGCAGTGAAGCGACAGGACGCTCCTACGAGCAGTACTTC. The rearrangement joins TRBV6-1 to TRBJ2-7, with D perhaps matching TRBD1 (6 bases). V was shortened by 0 bases and J by 0 bases, with 9 bases between the two germline ends. The germline CDR1 and CDR2 sequences are MNHNS and SASEGT. The CDR3 runs 15 residues.

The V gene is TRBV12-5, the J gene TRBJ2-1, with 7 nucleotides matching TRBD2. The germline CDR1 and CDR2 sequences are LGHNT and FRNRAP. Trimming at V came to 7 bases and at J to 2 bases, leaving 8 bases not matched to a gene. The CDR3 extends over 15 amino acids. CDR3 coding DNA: TGTGCTAGTGCGGGTAGCGGGCGAACCTACAATGAGCAGTTCTTC. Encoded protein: CASAGSGRTYNEQFF.